The 22 T cell receptor beta chains below come from one sample, sequenced in a study of read filtering for tumor transcriptome and immune sequencing. This library used 300 to 450 ng RNA and molecular barcoded adaptors spanning alpha/delta and beta/gamma chains. TCRdb called the reads again in MiXCR, with one record for every CDR3 protein. The repertoire has some 130,000 distinct CDR3 sequences, roughly 13% of them found once; the top ten carry roughly 7.6%. Material for sequencing was a population of CD138-negative cells sorted from bone marrow. All receptors come from a donor aged 40 or older with multiple myeloma.

This clonotype came up many times. The CDR3 DNA follows: TGCGCCAGCAGCTTGGCGAGGACAGGGGAAGGCCATGAGCAGTTCTTC. Translated, it gives CASSLARTGEGHEQFF. The rearrangement uses TRBV5-1 and TRBJ2-1; 9 nucleotides line up with TRBD1. V shed 0 bases, J shed 8 bases, and the junction held 9 bases outside the gene matches. CDR1 SGHRS and CDR2 YFSETQ come from the germline V gene. This CDR3 region has 16 residues.

The sample holds one count of this clonotype. A single base separates this from a much larger clone, so it may be a read error. The chain links TRBV7-2 to TRBJ2-2, with D maybe TRBD2 (6 bases). This CDR3 region has 13 residues. Germline V gene data show CDR1 as SGHTA and CDR2 as FQGNSA. The CDR3 region is CATSLAVTGELFF. CDR3 DNA sequence: TGTGCCACCAGCTTAGCGGTGACCGGGGAGCTGTTTTTT.

This clonotype has a count of ten or more. The chain is built from TRBV12-3 or TRBV12-4 and TRBJ2-1; unclear D gene. V was shortened by 2 bases and J by 9 bases, with 11 bases between the two germline ends. The CDR3 extends over 13 amino acids. The CDR3 is CASSLTRTGEQFF. In DNA, the CDR3 is TGTGCCAGCAGTTTAACCCGAACCGGTGAGCAGTTCTTC.

This clonotype was recorded at least ten times. The rearrangement joins TRBV7-9 to TRBJ1-4; 8 nucleotides match TRBD1. Germline assignment: CDR1 SEHNR and CDR2 FQNEAQ (reference sequence). Trimming took 5 bases from V and 7 from J; bases not matched to a gene: 6. This CDR3 has 14 residues. This CDR3 is CASSKGQVREKLFF. CDR3 sequence (DNA): TGTGCCAGCAGCAAGGGACAGGTCCGTGAAAAACTGTTTTTT.

This clonotype was found many times. V and J are TRBV11-3 and TRBJ2-3; the D call may be TRBD1 or TRBD2 (5 bases each). Deletions cut 5 bases from V and 2 bases from J, with 14 bases between. CDR1 is SGHNT and CDR2 is YENEEA in the germline V gene. CDR3 length: 15 amino acids. The CDR3 nucleotides are TGTGCCAGCAGCGAATACGGGACCTACACAGATACGCAGTATTTT. Protein sequence: CASSEYGTYTDTQYF.

For this clonotype: A read error is the likely source, as a far larger clone sits one nucleotide away. The rearrangement joins TRBV12-3 or TRBV12-4 to TRBJ2-1; D is uncertain. V was trimmed by 6 bases and J by 11 bases, leaving 14 bases between them. This CDR3 is 12 amino acids long. The CDR3 sequence: CASRSRGIKQFF. CDR3 sequence (DNA): TGTGCCAGCAGAAGCCGAGGTATCAAGCAGTTCTTC.

This clonotype was counted a few times. The chain links TRBV5-5 to TRBJ2-7; TRBD2 matches 13 bases. The length of the CDR3 is 19 residues. CDR1 is SGHKS, CDR2 YYEKEE, per germline (reference sequence). V was clipped by 1 base and J by 5 bases; unmatched bases: 15. For the CDR3, the DNA is TGTGCCAGCAGCTTGAGGGGGACAGGGGGACTAGCGGGACCCCACGAGCAGTACTTC. Its protein product is CASSLRGTGGLAGPHEQYF.

This clonotype showed up just a few times. The rearrangement joins TRBV11-2 to TRBJ2-3, with TRBD2 matching 7 bases. Germline CDR1 is SGHAT and CDR2 is FQNNGV. The CDR3 is made up of 15 amino acids. V was pared by 4 bases and J by 5 bases, with 9 bases of the junction left unmatched. The chain's CDR3 is CASSSLAGGVDTQYF. In DNA form, the CDR3 reads TGTGCCAGCAGCTCCTTAGCGGGTGGGGTAGATACGCAGTATTTT.

This clonotype has at least ten counts. CDR3 sequence reads: CASSPPGVAYYNEQFF. Written as DNA, the CDR3 is TGCGCCAGCAGCCCACCCGGCGTAGCGTACTACAATGAGCAGTTCTTC. The rearrangement links TRBV5-1 to TRBJ2-1; D may be TRBD2 (5 bases). Trimming stripped 4 bases from V and 3 bases from J, with 17 bases between. This CDR3 has 16 residues. The germline V gene encodes CDR1 SGHRS and CDR2 YFSETQ.

The sample holds many counts of this clonotype. The CDR3 here is CASSYVAGVETQYF. DNA of the CDR3: TGTGCCAGCAGTTACGTTGCGGGAGTGGAGACCCAGTACTTC. The chain links TRBV6-6 to TRBJ2-5, with 7 bases aligning to TRBD2. With V trimmed by 2 bases and J by 5 bases, 5 bases remained unmatched. The CDR3 extends over 14 amino acids. Germline CDR1 is MNHNY and CDR2 is SVGAGI (reference sequence).

Ten or more counts support this clonotype. The DNA for the CDR3 is TGCGCCAGCAGCCAGACGGGATTGAGCAATCAGCCCCAGCATTTT. Translating gives CASSQTGLSNQPQHF. The V gene is TRBV4-1, the J gene TRBJ1-5, with D unresolved. This CDR3 spans 15 amino acids. V dropped 3 bases and J dropped 1 base, with 10 bases sitting between them. From germline, CDR1 is MGHRA and CDR2 YSYEKL.

At least ten counts were recorded for this clonotype. The chain combines TRBV12-3 or TRBV12-4 with TRBJ2-1, with 9 bases matching TRBD2. CDR3 length: 15 residues. Trimming removed 5 bases from V and 2 bases from J; junction bases left unmatched: 4. CDR3 region: CASSPLAGTYNEQFF. For the CDR3, the DNA is TGTGCCAGCAGTCCGCTAGCGGGAACCTACAATGAGCAGTTCTTC.

This clonotype showed up many times. The chain carries TRBV20-1 and TRBJ2-3, with 9 bases fitting TRBD2. Per germline, CDR1 DFQATT and CDR2 SNEGSKA (reference sequence). The CDR3 extends over 14 amino acids. After removal of 1 base from V and 2 bases from J, the junction contained 1 base not matched to a gene. The CDR3 nucleotides read TGCAGTGCTAGAGGGACTAGCGTCACAGATACGCAGTATTTT. Translating it yields CSARGTSVTDTQYF.

This clonotype was counted at least ten times. The chain employs TRBV7-3 and TRBJ2-1; perhaps TRBD1 as D (5 bases). Trimming cost V 5 bases and J 10 bases, with 15 bases left between them. The CDR3 has 13 residues. CDR1 and CDR2 (germline): SGHTA, FQGTGA. The CDR3 reads CASSRDLGVEQFF. The CDR3 DNA is TGTGCCAGCAGCCGAGACTTAGGGGTCGAGCAGTTCTTC. Full variable domain (remainder filled in from reference TRBV7-3 and TRBJ2-1): GAGVSQTPSNKVTEKGKYVELRCDPISGHTALYWYRQSLGQGPEFLIYFQGTGAADDSGLPNDRFFAVRPEGSVSTLKIQRTERGDSAVYLCASSRDLGVEQFFGPGTRLTVL.

This clonotype was counted many times. The V and J genes are TRBV11-2 and TRBJ2-3; D remains ambiguous. The CDR3 has 14 amino acids. CDR1 SGHAT and CDR2 FQNNGV come from the germline V gene. V lost 2 bases to trimming and J lost 4 bases, with 10 bases between them. CDR3 in DNA: TGTGCCAGCAGCTTATCACCCGGCGCAGATACGCAGTATTTT. It encodes CASSLSPGADTQYF.

As for this clonotype: A much more abundant neighbour one base away suggests this may be a read error. The V and J genes are TRBV5-4 and TRBJ1-2; a weak D match, TRBD1 (6 bases). This CDR3 has 17 amino acids. In germline, CDR1 is SGHNT, CDR2 YYREEE (reference sequence). CDR3 protein: CARSLELRRGSRYGYTF. For the CDR3, the DNA is TGTGCCAGAAGCTTGGAACTGAGGAGGGGGTCGCGGTATGGCTACACCTTC.

This clonotype has at least ten counts. This chain uses TRBV20-1 with TRBJ2-1, with TRBD2 identical over 8 bases. The CDR3 contains 15 residues. With V trimmed by 6 bases and J by 1 base, 8 bases remained unmatched. Looked up from germline, CDR1 is DFQATT and CDR2 is SNEGSKA (reference sequence). The CDR3 DNA reads TGCAGTGCCTCGTCGGGGGGGGCATCCTACAATGAGCAGTTCTTC. This translates into CSASSGGASYNEQFF.

The V gene is TRBV7-2, the J gene TRBJ1-2, with D maybe TRBD1 (5 bases). There are 14 residues in the CDR3. The germline gives CDR1 SGHTA, CDR2 FQGNSA. Trimming left V 3 bases short and J 4 bases short, with 12 bases between. As DNA, the CDR3 is TGTGCCAGCAGCTTGGGGGAGGCCAGCTATGGCTACACCTTC. It specifies CASSLGEASYGYTF.

The sample holds many counts of this clonotype. The chain carries TRBV20-1 and TRBJ2-1, with D hard to call. CDR1 is DFQATT, CDR2 SNEGSKA, per germline (reference sequence). Trimming removed 0 bases from V and 12 bases from J, with 21 bases in between. The CDR3 loop spans 15 amino acids. CDR3 sequence (DNA): TGCAGTGCTAGAGATCCTTCCGGCGGCCGAGGTCGGCAGTTCTTC. This encodes CSARDPSGGRGRQFF.

This clonotype was detected many times. J is TRBJ2-1 and V is TRBV7-6, with D tentatively TRBD2 (6 bases). The CDR3 length is 17 residues. V lost 1 base, J lost 2 bases, and 15 bases lay in between. CDR1 is SGHVS, CDR2 FNYEAQ, per germline. The CDR3 region is CASSLDFGGNPYNEQFF. CDR3 nucleotide sequence: TGTGCCAGCAGCTTAGACTTCGGCGGGAACCCCTACAATGAGCAGTTCTTC.

For this clonotype: An end of the junction does not agree with germline; a read error may underlie this. The J gene is TRBJ2-1, the V gene TRBV5-1; D call uncertain. Germline CDR1 is SGHRS and CDR2 is YFSETQ. There are 16 residues in the CDR3. Written as DNA, the CDR3 is TGCGCCAGCAGCTTGGTATTGGCAGAGACCTACAATGGGCAGTTCTTC. This codes for CASSLVLAETYNGQFF.

This clonotype was observed at least ten times. Written as DNA, the CDR3 is TGTGCCAGCAGCCAAGACAGGGGCGGTAATGAAAAACTGTTTTTT. Translating gives CASSQDRGGNEKLFF. V usage is TRBV4-2 and J usage is TRBJ1-4; the D gene is possibly TRBD1 (6 bases). The V and J ends lost 0 bases and 4 bases respectively, with 9 bases between them. Germline CDR1 reads LGHNA; CDR2 reads YNFKEQ. This CDR3 has 15 residues.